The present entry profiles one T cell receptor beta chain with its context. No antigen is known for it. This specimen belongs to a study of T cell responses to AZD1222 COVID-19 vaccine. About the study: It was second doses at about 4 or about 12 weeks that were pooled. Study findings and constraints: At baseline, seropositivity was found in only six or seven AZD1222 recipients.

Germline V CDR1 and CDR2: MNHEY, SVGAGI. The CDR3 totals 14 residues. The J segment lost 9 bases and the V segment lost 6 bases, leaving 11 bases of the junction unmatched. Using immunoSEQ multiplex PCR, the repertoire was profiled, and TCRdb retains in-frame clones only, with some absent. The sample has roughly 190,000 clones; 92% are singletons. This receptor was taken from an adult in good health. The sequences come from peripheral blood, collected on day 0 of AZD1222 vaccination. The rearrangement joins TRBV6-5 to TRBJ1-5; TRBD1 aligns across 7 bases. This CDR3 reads CASSPDRAGRPQHF. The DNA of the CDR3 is TGTGCCAGCAGCCCAGACAGGGCGGGCCGGCCCCAGCATTTT.